The clone carrying this T cell receptor beta chain showed up just a few times. This record belongs to a study of T-cell reconstitution after alpha-beta-depleted transplantation in children. Unique molecular identifiers were incorporated during preparation of the TCRbeta library. TCRdb independently ran MiXCR on the PCR reads; one entry per CDR3 protein. The table shows about 830,000 distinct CDR3 sequences, with 15% to 20% occurring only once. Trimming at V came to 4 bases and at J to 5 bases, leaving 19 bases not matched to a gene. In germline, CDR1 is LGHNA, CDR2 YNFKEQ. CDR3 length: 19 residues. This chain links TRBV4-2 with TRBJ2-3; TRBD2 aligns across 9 bases. The clonotype comes from a male patient between 5 and 17 years old who had a stem cell transplant for acute lymphoblastic leukemia, so the T cells may come from the graft donor. This specimen consisted of PBMCs, mostly from graft donor cells, obtained 360 days after TCRalphabeta/CD19-depleted stem cell transplant. The CDR3, as DNA: TGTGCCAGCAGCCTTTATGCGGAGTCGAGCGGGAGGTCGAGAGATACGCAGTATTTT. It specifies CASSLYAESSGRSRDTQYF.